This T cell receptor beta chain was sequenced for a study of regulatory T cells in long-lasting Graves disease. For the study at large: Recently diagnosed Graves' patients had received antithyroid drugs for under 3 months.

To make TCR beta libraries, researchers used iRepertoire HTBI primers and Arm-PCR of CDR3 regions. TCRdb analysed the multiplex PCR reads with MiXCR anew, one entry per CDR3 protein. The sample consists of 400,000 to 500,000 distinct CDR3 sequences, roughly 15% of them appearing once. General study points: TRBV28 was favored in persistent disease, as were TRBJ1-2 and TRBJ2-5.

The time point is: newly diagnosed GD, antithyroid drugs for less than 3 months. Construction of the TCR library relied on RNA isolated from PBMCs. This clonotype was counted only a few times. No antigen is known for it. V lost 8 bases to trimming and J lost 2 bases; unmatched junction nucleotides: 4. This CDR3 comprises 13 residues. The germline V gene encodes CDR1 KGHSH and CDR2 LQKENI. The data were also submitted as part of a second study, on T cells in Graves' hyperthyroidism and ophthalmopathy. From that second work: Hyperthyroidism patients were newly diagnosed, had disease duration under 2 months, and were aged 18 to 65 years. A first-round RT-PCR of the TCR CDR3 used the HTBI primer set.

The chain has TRBV18 and TRBJ2-5; TRBD1 aligns across 8 bases. The source is a woman aged 45 to 65 with Graves disease. This material consisted of peripheral blood mononuclear cells (PBMCs), taken at new diagnosis, from a patient treated with antithyroid drugs. In DNA, the CDR3 is TGTGCCAGCGACAGGGGTGCTCAAGAGACCCAGTACTTC. Encoded protein: CASDRGAQETQYF.